This T cell receptor (beta chain) was found in a study of blood T cell repertoires in COVID-19 (dated by TCRdb to between 2020 and 2021). Concerning the study at large: Samples from collaborators originated in the United States, Italy and Spain and spanned both the acute and convalescent phases of COVID-19. The dataset comprised deeply sampled blood TCRbeta repertoires from subjects exposed to, actively infected with, or recovered from COVID-19. A freely available public database, intended as a resource for researchers studying the immune response to SARS-CoV-2, is where the repertoires were released. The samples were drawn from the first 160 participants of the ongoing ImmuneRACE study and from more than 1,000 subjects provided by 6 global collaborators. Nearly every sample came with metadata listing a de-identified subject ID, COVID-19 status, age in years and sex. Where HLA class I and class II types were available, the types were taken from metadata supplied by the sample provider, not from assay-based typing. The prospective study material was composed of cDNA or gDNA derived from T cells, B-cell-depleted T cells, or PBMCs.

General findings and caveats noted by the study authors: The quantity of clinical and demographic metadata differed by source and by participant and was supplied without curation.

From its cysteine to its phenylalanine, the CDR3 spans 15 amino acids. The kept DNA is CDR3 alone, 45 bases in frame from the first base. For CDR1 and CDR2, the germline V gene lists WSHSY and SAAADI. Unmatched junction bases come to 3, with V trimmed by 4 bases and J by 5 bases. About this clone: What this receptor recognizes is not known. The input lacks base qualities; no much larger clone sits a single base away.

TCRbeta CDR3 regions were amplified from genomic DNA by means of the immunoSEQ Assay, a bias-controlled multiplex PCR. Processing in the source paper ran as follows. The number of nucleated cells in each sample was estimated from the amplification of reference gene primers within the assay. To quantify the absolute abundance of each unique TCRbeta CDR3 rearrangement, sequence reads were collapsed and filtered. For each sample, productive Simpson clonality was calculated as the square root of Simpson's diversity index over productive rearrangements. Not all clones reach the TCRdb copy of this immuneACCESS table, which keeps in-frame sequences only. Checked studies attribute under half of the gap to unresolved V genes and leave the rest unexplained. V and J calls and clone size are given by that table; D and trimming were obtained from the DNA. This sample holds some 300,000 clones; around 84% were observed only once. The top ten clonotypes cover 1% to 1.5% of the sample.

The collaborating institutions used their own protocols to collect whole blood in K2EDTA tubes. For TCRbeta analysis, collaborators shipped samples in one of three forms: frozen whole blood, isolated PBMCs, or DNA extracted from either of those sample types. The specimen was peripheral blood. The sequence joins TRBV10-2 to TRBJ2-2; 11 central bases correspond to TRBD2. This TCR was sampled from a man aged 65-85 years with acute or convalescent COVID-19. This receptor carries the CDR3 CASSGVAGGTGELFF. Here is the DNA: TGCGCCAGCAGTGGAGTAGCGGGAGGGACCGGGGAGCTGTTTTTT.